This T cell receptor (beta chain) is from a study of T cells in Graves' hyperthyroidism and ophthalmopathy. Findings of the study overall: The majority of expanded thyroid clonotypes above 0.001 also appeared in blood.

TCR beta CDR3 sequences were amplified from RNA transcripts. The study used the HTBI primer set for a first-round RT-PCR of the TCR CDR3. TCRdb passed the multiplex PCR reads through MiXCR, listing each CDR3 protein once. Of approximately 560,000 distinct CDR3 sequences listed, less than 20% are singletons. This clonotype occurred many times. No antigen is known for it. V was pared by 6 bases and J by 3 bases, with 18 bases between. The CDR3 consists of 15 residues. Sequences were obtained from blood. The TCR was taken from a woman under 40 with Graves' hyperthyroidism. The chain has TRBV12-3 or TRBV12-4 and TRBJ2-7; D gene uncertain. The CDR3 DNA sequence: TGTGCCAGCAGCCCCTTGGGCTTGGGTTTCTACGAGCAGTACTTC. Its translation is CASSPLGLGFYEQYF.